This TCR beta chain was captured in a study of Ad26.COV2.S vaccination and SARS-CoV-2 variants. Germline-derived CDR1 and CDR2 are SGHTA and FQGTGA. The CDR3 is 14 residues long. V lost 5 bases to trimming and J lost 3 bases; unmatched junction nucleotides: 1. Measured with immunoSEQ multiplex PCR; TCRdb has only the in-frame clones, and not every one. The sample consists of fewer than 400,000 clones, around 91% of them appearing once. This clone came up once. Treatment noted: around 19 received Ad26.COV2.S at low or high dose, single or two shots; several received placebo; per-sample allocation not given. The study sampled participants on day 63 after the first vaccine or placebo injection.

The chain is built from TRBV7-3 and TRBJ2-7, with TRBD2 matching 13 bases. The specimen was peripheral blood, collected in a trial of Ad26.COV2.S vaccine versus placebo. This TCR came from a person between 18 and 59 years old who received the Ad26.COV2.S COVID-19 vaccine or a placebo. In nucleotides, the CDR3 is TGTGCCAGCAGCCGACTAGCGGGAGGCTACGAGCAGTACTTC. Its protein is CASSRLAGGYEQYF.